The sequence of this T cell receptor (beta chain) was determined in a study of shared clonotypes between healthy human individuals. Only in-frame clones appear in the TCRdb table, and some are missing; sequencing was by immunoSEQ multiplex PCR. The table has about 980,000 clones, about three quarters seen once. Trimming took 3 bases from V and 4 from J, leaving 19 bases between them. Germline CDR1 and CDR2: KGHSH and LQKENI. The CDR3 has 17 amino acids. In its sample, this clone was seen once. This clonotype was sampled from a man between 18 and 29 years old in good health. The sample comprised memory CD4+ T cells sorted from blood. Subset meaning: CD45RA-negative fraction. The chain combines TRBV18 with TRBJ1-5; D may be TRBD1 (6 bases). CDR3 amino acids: CASSPMGAAKANQPQHF. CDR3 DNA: TGTGCCAGCTCACCGATGGGGGCCGCCAAAGCGAATCAGCCCCAGCATTTT.